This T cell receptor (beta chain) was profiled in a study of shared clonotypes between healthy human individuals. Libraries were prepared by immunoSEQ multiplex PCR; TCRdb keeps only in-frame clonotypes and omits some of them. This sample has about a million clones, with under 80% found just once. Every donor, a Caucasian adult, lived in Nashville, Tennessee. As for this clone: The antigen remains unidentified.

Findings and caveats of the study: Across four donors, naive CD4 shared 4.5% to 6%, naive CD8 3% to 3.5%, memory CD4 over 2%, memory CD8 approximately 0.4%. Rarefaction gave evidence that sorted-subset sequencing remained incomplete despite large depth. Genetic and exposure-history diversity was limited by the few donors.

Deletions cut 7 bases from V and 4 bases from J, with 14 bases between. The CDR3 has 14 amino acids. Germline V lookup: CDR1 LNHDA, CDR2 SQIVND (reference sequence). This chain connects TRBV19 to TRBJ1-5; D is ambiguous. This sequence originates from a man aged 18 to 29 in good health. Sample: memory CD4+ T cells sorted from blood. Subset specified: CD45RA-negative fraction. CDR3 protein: CASTSGQLNQPQHF. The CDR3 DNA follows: TGTGCCAGTACCTCGGGCCAGCTAAATCAGCCCCAGCATTTT.